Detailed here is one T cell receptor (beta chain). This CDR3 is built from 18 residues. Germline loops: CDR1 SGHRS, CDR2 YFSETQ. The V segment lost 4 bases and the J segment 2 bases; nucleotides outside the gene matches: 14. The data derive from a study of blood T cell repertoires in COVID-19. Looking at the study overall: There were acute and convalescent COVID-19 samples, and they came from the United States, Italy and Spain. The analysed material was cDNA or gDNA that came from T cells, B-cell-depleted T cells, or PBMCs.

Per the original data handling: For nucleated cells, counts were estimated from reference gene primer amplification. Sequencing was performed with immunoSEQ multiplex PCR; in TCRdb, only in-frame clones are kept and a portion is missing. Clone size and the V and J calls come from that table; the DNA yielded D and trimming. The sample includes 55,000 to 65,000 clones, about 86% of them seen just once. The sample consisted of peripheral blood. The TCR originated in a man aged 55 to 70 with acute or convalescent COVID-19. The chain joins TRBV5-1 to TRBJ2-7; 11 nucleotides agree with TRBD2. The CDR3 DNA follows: TGCGCCAGCAGCGCTCCCCCAGGACTAGCGGGTGGAACCTACGAGCAGTACTTC. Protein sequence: CASSAPPGLAGGTYEQYF.